This T cell receptor (beta chain) was retrieved from a study of blood T cell repertoires in COVID-19. Whole-study context: Samples representing acute and convalescent COVID-19 were sourced from the United States, Italy and Spain. In each case, the material was cDNA or gDNA derived from T cells, B-cell-depleted T cells, or PBMCs.

The CDR3 length is 14 residues. Germline lookup yields CDR1 SGHNT and CDR2 YENEEA. V shed 4 bases and J 5 bases; nucleotides not matched to a gene: 0. Methods used by the authors: Estimated nucleated cell counts came from reference gene primer amplification. This table comes from immunoSEQ multiplex PCR, and its TCRdb copy is limited to in-frame clones, with some not included. The V and J calls and the clone size are those of that table, but D and trimming were determined from the DNA. The table includes fewer than 80,000 clones, roughly 92% detected once. This TCR derives from a human donor in a cohort sampled during active COVID-19. The chain recombines TRBV11-3 with TRBJ2-1; TRBD2 agrees at 12 bases. Material: peripheral blood. The CDR3, as DNA: TGTGCCAGCAGCTGGACTAGCGGGGACAATGAGCAGTTCTTC. Its protein product is CASSWTSGDNEQFF.